A single sample gave rise to the 27 T cell receptor beta chains below, sequenced in a study of OX40 agonist ivuxolimab in advanced cancers. Using immunoSEQ multiplex PCR, the repertoire was profiled, and TCRdb retains in-frame clones only, with some absent. The repertoire includes roughly 58,000 clones, about 85% of them detected once, and around 0.8% sits in the top ten. The sequenced sample was CD4+ or CD8+ T cells sorted from blood, obtained in a trial of the OX40 agonist ivuxolimab. Receptors originate from an adult with an advanced solid tumor such as melanoma, head and neck, liver or kidney cancer.

This chain uses TRBV7-2 with TRBJ2-3; TRBD2 agrees at 7 bases. The CDR3 consists of 16 residues. The germline V gene encodes CDR1 SGHTA and CDR2 FQGNSA. V dropped 2 bases and J dropped 2; count of bases not matched to a gene: 7. The DNA for the CDR3 is TGTGCCAGCAGCTTACGTAGCGGGCTTTCCACAGATACGCAGTATTTT. It is translated as CASSLRSGLSTDTQYF.

DNA of the CDR3: TGTGCCAGCAGTGGACCTAAAGGAAATGAGCAGTTCTTC. It yields the protein CASSGPKGNEQFF. This chain joins TRBV28 and TRBJ2-1; D is undetermined. This CDR3 comprises 13 residues. Trimming removed 5 bases at V and 7 bases at J, with 12 bases between. The germline V gene encodes CDR1 MDHEN and CDR2 SYDVKM.

Concerning this clone itself: This specimen includes other DNA sequences encoding the same CDR3. The chain joins TRBV9 to TRBJ2-1; 10 nucleotides agree with TRBD2. Trimming removed 4 bases from V and 4 bases from J; junction bases left unmatched: 5. The CDR3 covers 15 residues. The germline gives CDR1 SGDLS, CDR2 YYNGEE. CDR3 bases: TGTGCCAGCAGCTCTAGCGGGAGCTCATACAATGAGCAGTTCTTC. Translating it yields CASSSSGSSYNEQFF. The whole variable domain, filled in from reference TRBV9 and TRBJ2-1, reads DSGVTQTPKHLITATGQRVTLRCSPRSGDLSVYWYQQSLDQGLQFLIQYYNGEERAKGNILERFSAQQFPDLHSELNLSSLELGDSALYFCASSSSGSSYNEQFFGPGTRLTVL.

This chain uses TRBV6-5 with TRBJ2-5; TRBD1 is a possible D gene (5 bases). CDR1 and CDR2 (germline): MNHEY, SVGAGI. V lost 5 bases and J 5 bases, leaving 12 bases between the germline ends. There are 13 residues in the CDR3. This chain's CDR3 is CASSRQIGETQYF. The CDR3 DNA is TGTGCCAGCAGTCGACAGATTGGGGAGACCCAGTACTTC.

The table lists this clone with a few counts. V usage is TRBV30 and J usage is TRBJ1-4, with D unclear. The germline gives CDR1 GTSNPN, CDR2 SVGIG (reference sequence). The CDR3 covers 13 residues. Trimming stripped 8 bases from V and 5 bases from J, with 15 bases between. The DNA of the CDR3 is TGTGCCAGAACTTCAGGCTACAATGAAAAACTGTTTTTT. Protein product: CARTSGYNEKLFF.

The V gene is TRBV27, the J gene TRBJ1-2; the D gene is possibly TRBD1 (6 bases). Germline V gene sequence: CDR1 MNHEY, CDR2 SMNVEV (reference sequence). The CDR3 spans 16 residues. Trimming cost V 0 bases and J 4 bases, with 15 bases left between them. The CDR3 reads CASSLSGRGGGYGYTF. In DNA, the CDR3 is TGTGCCAGCAGTTTATCGGGGAGAGGGGGAGGCTATGGCTACACCTTC.

The rearrangement uses TRBV19 and TRBJ2-7; 8 positions match TRBD2. V lost 6 bases to trimming and J lost 0 bases; unmatched junction nucleotides: 7. The CDR3 covers 15 residues. CDR1 is LNHDA, CDR2 SQIVND, per germline (reference sequence). The CDR3, as DNA: TGTGCCAGTAGCCCAAGCGGGAGAAGCTCCTACGAGCAGTACTTC. Amino acid sequence: CASSPSGRSSYEQYF.

This chain uses TRBV11-2 with TRBJ2-4; possible D gene TRBD1, 5 bases. The length of the CDR3 is 14 residues. V lost 5 bases, J lost 7 bases, and 15 bases lay in between. Germline-derived CDR1 and CDR2 are SGHAT and FQNNGV. The CDR3 protein is CASSRPQGPNIQYF. The CDR3 DNA is TGTGCCAGCAGCCGGCCGCAGGGCCCCAACATTCAGTACTTC. Variable domain in full (rest from reference TRBV11-2 and TRBJ2-4): EAGVAQSPRYKIIEKRQSVAFWCNPISGHATLYWYQQILGQGPKLLIQFQNNGVVDDSQLPKDRFSAERLKGVDSTLKIQPAKLEDSAVYLCASSRPQGPNIQYFGAGTRLSVL.

The V call is TRBV19, the J call TRBJ1-1, with a weak D call TRBD1 (6 bases). Germline values: CDR1 LNHDA, CDR2 SQIVND (reference sequence). The V end was cut by 7 bases, the J end by 5 bases, with 14 bases between. This CDR3 has 13 amino acids. CDR3 loop: CASNYGGRTEAFF. CDR3 sequence (DNA): TGTGCCAGTAATTACGGGGGGCGGACTGAAGCTTTCTTT.

The chain links TRBV19 to TRBJ1-5; no clear D gene. Germline V gene lookup returns CDR1 LNHDA and CDR2 SQIVND (reference sequence). Deletions cut 5 bases from V and 0 bases from J, with 11 bases between. The CDR3 is 15 residues long. CDR3 residues: CASSLSDYSNQPQHF. The CDR3 DNA reads TGTGCCAGTAGTTTGTCGGATTATAGCAATCAGCCCCAGCATTTT.

The chain employs TRBV30 and TRBJ1-2, with unresolved D. V was pared by 4 bases and J by 1 base, with 7 bases between. The CDR3 totals 12 residues. CDR1 and CDR2 (germline): GTSNPN, SVGIG (reference sequence). The CDR3 here is CAWNQYNYGYTF. The CDR3 DNA reads TGTGCCTGGAACCAATATAACTATGGCTACACCTTC. Full variable domain (remainder filled in from reference TRBV30 and TRBJ1-2): SQTIHQWPATLVQPVGSPLSLECTVEGTSNPNLYWYRQAAGRGLQLLFYSVGIGQISSEVPQNLSASRPQDRQFILSSKKLLLSDSGFYLCAWNQYNYGYTFGSGTRLTVV.

The CDR3 loop is CASTRQGPRYNEQFF. CDR3 sequence (DNA): TGTGCCAGCACTAGACAGGGGCCCCGTTACAATGAGCAGTTCTTC. The genes are TRBV27 and TRBJ2-1; 8 bases are shared with TRBD1. CDR3 size: 15 residues. Germline V lookup: CDR1 MNHEY, CDR2 SMNVEV (reference sequence). V trimming: 7 bases; J trimming: 4 bases; junction bases outside the gene matches: 9.

The V and J genes are TRBV6-1 and TRBJ2-7, with a weak D call TRBD1 (5 bases). The germline V and J ends were trimmed by 4 bases and 5 bases, with 24 bases remaining between them. The V gene's germline CDR1 is MNHNS and CDR2 SASEGT. CDR3 size: 17 residues. This CDR3 is CASSGGRGAILADEQYF. The CDR3 DNA sequence: TGTGCCAGCAGTGGGGGTAGGGGCGCGATATTGGCCGACGAGCAGTACTTC.

V usage is TRBV29-1 and J usage is TRBJ2-1, with 7 bases aligning to TRBD2. CDR3 size: 16 residues. In germline, CDR1 is SQVTM, CDR2 ANQGSEA. Germline trimming cut 6 bases from V and 0 bases from J; bases unmatched to any gene: 11. The CDR3 coding sequence is TGCAGCGTCCGGAACGCCGGGAGGAGCTCCTACAATGAGCAGTTCTTC. Protein: CSVRNAGRSSYNEQFF.

This clone is a singleton in its sample. The rearrangement uses TRBV28 and TRBJ2-3; 8 positions agree with TRBD2. This CDR3 is built from 16 residues. The trim removed 5 bases at V and 3 bases at J, leaving 10 bases unmatched. Germline V gene lookup returns CDR1 MDHEN and CDR2 SYDVKM. Written as DNA, the CDR3 is TGTGCCAGCAGTCCGACCCACGGGACTAGGACAGATACGCAGTATTTT. Its translation: CASSPTHGTRTDTQYF.

J is TRBJ2-7 and V is TRBV5-4; D call uncertain. This CDR3 has 12 amino acids. The ends were cut back, 3 bases at V and 3 bases at J, with 7 bases in the middle. CDR1 SGHNT and CDR2 YYREEE come from the germline V gene (reference sequence). The CDR3 region is CASSYRGYEQYF. The CDR3 DNA sequence: TGTGCCAGCAGCTACAGAGGCTACGAGCAGTACTTC.

The V call is TRBV29-1, the J call TRBJ2-3, with D possibly TRBD2 on 6 matching bases. CDR3 size: 11 residues. Germline assignment: CDR1 SQVTM and CDR2 ANQGSEA. V was cut by 6 bases and J by 6 bases, with 10 bases left in between. CDR3 DNA: TGCAGCGTCAGACTAGTTGATACGCAGTATTTT. It translates to CSVRLVDTQYF.

CDR3 residues: CASSPKTRLGETQYF. Here the CDR3 DNA reads TGTGCCAGCAGCCCAAAGACCCGGTTGGGAGAGACCCAGTACTTC. The chain couples TRBV7-9 to TRBJ2-5; D unresolved. V dropped 5 bases and J dropped 4 bases, with 17 bases sitting between them. The CDR3 runs to 15 residues. Germline values: CDR1 SEHNR, CDR2 FQNEAQ (reference sequence).

This chain uses TRBV9 with TRBJ2-2; 15 nucleotides agree with TRBD2. The junction had 7 bases not matched to a gene; V was cut back by 4 bases and J by 6 bases. Germline values: CDR1 SGDLS, CDR2 YYNGEE. The CDR3 sequence is 17 residues long. The CDR3 here is CASSPRTSGRASGELFF. CDR3 bases: TGTGCCAGCAGCCCACGGACTAGCGGGAGGGCGTCCGGGGAGCTGTTTTTT.

Regarding this clone: One junction end does not reproduce the germline sequence, and a read error may be involved. The chain employs TRBV7-7 and TRBJ2-5; 15 positions match TRBD2. Germline CDR1 and CDR2: SSHAT and FNYEAQ (reference sequence). The CDR3 has 15 amino acids. CDR3 region: CASSSGTSGRETQYF. CDR3 coding DNA: TGTGCTAGCAGCTCGGGGACTAGCGGGAGGGAGACCCAGTACTTC.

V is TRBV25-1 and J is TRBJ2-3, with TRBD2 matching over 11 bases. There are 16 residues in the CDR3. After removal of 7 bases from V and 1 base from J, the junction contained 7 bases not matched to a gene. The germline V gene encodes CDR1 MGHDK and CDR2 SYGVNS. CDR3 DNA sequence: TGTGCCAGCACGTCTAGCGGGAGGACTGGCACAGATACGCAGTATTTT. The encoded protein is CASTSSGRTGTDTQYF.

The chain is built from TRBV4-3 and TRBJ2-1; 7 bases line up with TRBD2. The junction had 5 bases not matched to a gene; V was cut back by 1 base and J by 5 bases. The length of the CDR3 is 15 residues. Germline values: CDR1 LGHNA, CDR2 YSLEER. CDR3 in amino acids: CASSQGASGNNEQFF. CDR3 nucleotide sequence: TGCGCCAGCAGCCAAGGCGCTAGCGGCAACAATGAGCAGTTCTTC.

This chain uses TRBV7-9 with TRBJ2-3; 7 bases are a match to TRBD2. Germline V lookup: CDR1 SEHNR, CDR2 FQNEAQ (reference sequence). The CDR3 spans 15 residues. The V gene end was trimmed by 5 bases and the J gene end by 6 bases; junction bases not matched to a gene: 11. The CDR3 here is CASSGGVGDSDTQYF. The CDR3 bases are TGTGCCAGCAGCGGGGGGGTAGGAGACAGTGATACGCAGTATTTT.

This rearrangement joins TRBV29-1 to TRBJ2-1; a possible D gene is TRBD2 (5 bases). V lost 7 bases and J 0 bases, leaving 13 bases between the germline ends. The CDR3 extends over 14 amino acids. Germline loops: CDR1 SQVTM, CDR2 ANQGSEA. The CDR3 nucleotides are TGCAGCGATACCATAGAGGGCTCCTACAATGAGCAGTTCTTC. The encoded protein is CSDTIEGSYNEQFF.

The genes are TRBV29-1 and TRBJ2-1; TRBD2 is a possible D gene (5 bases). CDR3 size: 13 residues. V lost 8 bases, J lost 0 bases, and 11 bases lay in between. Germline assignment: CDR1 SQVTM and CDR2 ANQGSEA. CDR3 in amino acids: CSTDYSSYNEQFF. DNA for the CDR3: TGCAGCACCGACTATAGCTCCTACAATGAGCAGTTCTTC.

V is TRBV28 and J is TRBJ2-2; 7 bases align to TRBD2. The CDR3 is 15 residues long. Looked up from germline, CDR1 is MDHEN and CDR2 is SYDVKM. The V segment lost 2 bases and the J segment 3 bases; nucleotides outside the gene matches: 3. The CDR3 nucleotides read TGTGCCAGCAGTTTACTAGCGGACCACACCGGGGAGCTGTTTTTT. It encodes CASSLLADHTGELFF.

The chain has TRBV6-1 and TRBJ1-2, with unresolved D. V lost 5 bases and J 4 bases, leaving 8 bases between the germline ends. Per the germline V gene, CDR1 is MNHNS and CDR2 is SASEGT. This CDR3 has 12 amino acids. In DNA form, the CDR3 reads TGTGCCAGCAGTAGGGAGGGCTATGGCTACACCTTC. Translation gives CASSREGYGYTF.